Presented here are 28 T cell receptor beta chains from one specimen sequenced in a study of T cells and Merkel cell carcinoma outcomes. Sequencing was performed with immunoSEQ multiplex PCR; in TCRdb, only in-frame clones are kept and a portion is missing. The table lists 4,500 to 5,500 clones, approximately 81% of them singletons. The sequencing sample was made of tumor tissue from Merkel cell carcinoma. These receptor sequences come from a human donor with Merkel cell carcinoma.

This clone rates as large. Here the CDR3 DNA reads TGTGCCAGCGCCCCAGGGGCCATTGCACCAGATACGCAGTATTTT. Its translation: CASAPGAIAPDTQYF. This chain links TRBV2 with TRBJ2-3; possible D gene TRBD1, 6 bases. Trimming pared 8 bases from V and 4 bases from J, leaving 19 bases between. The CDR3 runs 15 residues. CDR1 and CDR2 from the germline V gene are SNHLY and FYNNEI.

This chain joins TRBV7-2 and TRBJ2-1, with 7 positions matching TRBD2. This CDR3 contains 14 residues. Germline CDR1 and CDR2: SGHTA and FQGNSA. V lost 7 bases and J lost 10; bases outside the gene matches: 13. The chain's CDR3 is CASTPGWWGGEQFF. DNA of the CDR3: TGTGCCAGCACCCCCGGGTGGTGGGGAGGGGAGCAGTTCTTC.

V is TRBV25-1 and J is TRBJ1-2, with D tentatively TRBD1 (6 bases). This CDR3 has 13 residues. CDR1 is MGHDK and CDR2 is SYGVNS in the germline V gene. Trimming pared 7 bases from V and 8 bases from J, leaving 17 bases between. This CDR3 is CASNPTGSGGYTF. CDR3 sequence (DNA): TGTGCCAGCAATCCGACAGGCTCCGGCGGCTACACCTTC.

V usage is TRBV5-4 and J usage is TRBJ1-2; weak D call: TRBD1 (5 bases). Germline CDR1 is SGHNT and CDR2 is YYREEE (reference sequence). This CDR3 region has 14 residues. V lost 4 bases and J 8 bases, leaving 18 bases between the germline ends. For the CDR3, the DNA is TGTGCCAGCAGCCTGGATCTCGGGGACCAAGGCTACACCTTC. Protein product: CASSLDLGDQGYTF.

The rearrangement links TRBV5-1 to TRBJ2-2, with D possibly TRBD1 on 6 matching bases. This CDR3 is 13 amino acids long. The germline CDR1 and CDR2 sequences are SGHRS and YFSETQ. V gave up 3 bases and J gave up 7 bases, with 10 bases separating them. This CDR3 is CASSYLTGGELFF. DNA for the CDR3: TGCGCCAGCAGCTATCTGACAGGCGGGGAGCTGTTTTTT.

DNA for the CDR3: TGCAGCGCTCAGGGGGCTAGCGCCTACTTC. Translating gives CSAQGASAYF. The J gene is TRBJ2-5, the V gene TRBV29-1, with TRBD1 identical over 8 bases. The CDR3 runs to 10 residues. From germline, CDR1 is SQVTM and CDR2 ANQGSEA. J was trimmed by 14 bases and V by 7 bases; bases with no gene match: 9.

The chain is built from TRBV11-2 and TRBJ1-2; tentative D call: TRBD1 (5 bases). Deletions cut 0 bases from V and 4 bases from J, with 12 bases between. This CDR3 comprises 15 residues. CDR1 and CDR2 from the germline V gene are SGHAT and FQNNGV. The CDR3 sequence: CASSLDSGHFYGYTF. CDR3 sequence (DNA): TGTGCCAGCAGCTTAGATTCCGGACACTTCTATGGCTACACCTTC.

The chain carries TRBV28 and TRBJ2-3, with D hard to call. Germline V gene sequence: CDR1 MDHEN, CDR2 SYDVKM. Trimming cost V 6 bases and J 2 bases, with 6 bases left between them. There are 12 residues in the CDR3. The CDR3 coding sequence is TGTGCCAGCAGCCCTATCACAGATACGCAGTATTTT. This encodes CASSPITDTQYF.

In DNA form, the CDR3 reads TGTGCCAGCAGGACTCTCTCAACTAATGAAAAACTGTTTTTT. Its translation is CASRTLSTNEKLFF. The chain has TRBV6-5 and TRBJ1-4, with D uncertain. Per germline, CDR1 MNHEY and CDR2 SVGAGI. The ends were cut back, 6 bases at V and 0 bases at J, with 8 bases in the middle. CDR3 size: 14 residues.

J is TRBJ2-1 and V is TRBV2, with D possibly being TRBD2 (6 bases). The CDR3 sequence is 13 residues long. V was shortened by 8 bases and J by 8 bases, with 16 bases between the two germline ends. CDR1 SNHLY and CDR2 FYNNEI come from the germline V gene. CDR3 residues: CASRGLASDEQFF. The CDR3 nucleotides are TGTGCCAGCCGGGGTCTAGCGAGCGATGAGCAGTTCTTC.

The chain links TRBV27 to TRBJ1-2; D is perhaps TRBD1 (6 bases). Germline CDR1 reads MNHEY; CDR2 reads SMNVEV (reference sequence). V shed 10 bases and J shed 6 bases, with 21 bases lying between them. The CDR3 is 14 amino acids. Written as DNA, the CDR3 is TGTGCCACCTATTCCCCGACAGGAATTGATGGCTACACCTTC. This gives the protein CATYSPTGIDGYTF.

Written as DNA, the CDR3 is TGTGCCAGCTCACCCCAGGGGATCGACGAGCAGTACTTC. It specifies CASSPQGIDEQYF. V and J are TRBV18 and TRBJ2-7; D perhaps matches TRBD1 (6 bases). The CDR3 has 13 residues. The V and J ends lost 3 bases and 5 bases respectively, with 11 bases between them. From germline, CDR1 is KGHSH and CDR2 LQKENI.

V usage is TRBV4-1 and J usage is TRBJ2-7; 7 nucleotides align to TRBD2. Germline V gene data show CDR1 as MGHRA and CDR2 as YSYEKL. This CDR3 has 15 amino acids. V was pared by 2 bases and J by 2 bases, with 6 bases of the junction left unmatched. DNA of the CDR3: TGCGCCAGCAGCCAATTGACTAGCTCTCCCTACGAGCAGTACTTC. Translated: CASSQLTSSPYEQYF.

The chain is built from TRBV5-1 and TRBJ2-7; D gene ambiguous. The ends were cut back, 0 bases at V and 5 bases at J, with 9 bases in the middle. This CDR3 comprises 13 residues. Germline CDR1 is SGHRS and CDR2 is YFSETQ. CDR3 loop: CASSLVGEDEQYF. The CDR3 DNA is TGCGCCAGCAGCTTGGTTGGGGAAGACGAGCAGTACTTC.

This clone was detected only a few times. CDR3 DNA sequence: TGTGCCAGCAGCTTCCAGGGGGTCGAGCAGTACTTC. It yields the protein CASSFQGVEQYF. The V call is TRBV7-9, the J call TRBJ2-7; 7 bases are shared with TRBD1. CDR1 and CDR2 (germline): SEHNR, FQNEAQ (reference sequence). The CDR3 spans 12 residues. V was pared by 3 bases and J by 6 bases, with 2 bases of the junction left unmatched.

This clone has only a few counts. The rearrangement uses TRBV29-1 and TRBJ1-5, with D perhaps TRBD1 (6 bases). Trimming pared 7 bases from V and 2 bases from J, leaving 15 bases between. CDR1 SQVTM and CDR2 ANQGSEA come from the germline V gene. The length of the CDR3 is 14 residues. The CDR3 reads CSAVIAGGNQPQHF. As DNA, the CDR3 is TGCAGCGCCGTGATAGCAGGGGGCAATCAGCCCCAGCATTTT.

The J gene is TRBJ1-4, the V gene TRBV11-2; 9 positions match TRBD1. V dropped 8 bases and J dropped 3; count of bases not matched to a gene: 10. In germline, CDR1 is SGHAT, CDR2 FQNNGV. This CDR3 contains 16 residues. Here the CDR3 DNA reads TGTGCCAGCTCGGGGGGACAGGGAATCGCTAATGAAAAACTGTTTTTT. Its protein is CASSGGQGIANEKLFF.

The chain joins TRBV29-1 to TRBJ2-4; D may be TRBD1 or TRBD2 (6 bases each). CDR3 length: 15 amino acids. Germline V gives CDR1 SQVTM, CDR2 ANQGSEA. Trimming cost V 5 bases and J 4 bases, with 18 bases left between them. CDR3 in amino acids: CSVLGGGVGKNIQYF. CDR3 DNA sequence: TGCAGCGTTCTGGGGGGCGGGGTCGGAAAAAACATTCAGTACTTC. Filled out from reference TRBV29-1 and TRBJ2-4, the complete variable domain reads SAVISQKPSRDICQRGTSLTIQCQVDSQVTMMFWYRQQPGQSLTLIATANQGSEATYESGFVIDKFPISRPNLTFSTLTVSNMSPEDSSIYLCSVLGGGVGKNIQYFGAGTRLSVL.

This clone was picked up one time. The chain is built from TRBV30 and TRBJ1-3, with 9 bases identical to TRBD1. From germline, CDR1 is GTSNPN and CDR2 SVGIG (reference sequence). The CDR3 loop spans 14 amino acids. The V segment lost 5 bases and the J segment 4 bases; nucleotides outside the gene matches: 6. The CDR3 reads CAWGDRAGGNTIYF. The DNA for the CDR3 is TGTGCCTGGGGGGACAGGGCCGGAGGAAACACCATATATTTT.

The rearrangement joins TRBV27 to TRBJ2-7; D is perhaps TRBD1 or TRBD2 (6 bases each). Germline values: CDR1 MNHEY, CDR2 SMNVEV (reference sequence). Trimming left V 2 bases short and J 5 bases short, with 13 bases between. The CDR3 is 14 amino acids. In DNA form, the CDR3 reads TGTGCCAGCAGTTTAACCTTCGGGGGCGACGAGCAGTACTTC. This translates into CASSLTFGGDEQYF.

Remarks on this clone: Compared with germline, one end of the junction differs, possibly owing to a read error. The V call is TRBV28, the J call TRBJ2-1, with TRBD2 matching 9 bases. This CDR3 comprises 17 residues. Germline loops: CDR1 MDHEN, CDR2 SYDVKM. Here the CDR3 DNA reads TGTACCAGCAGTTTAGGAGGGTCCAGCGTAGCGGGAGTGGGGCAGTTCTTC. Amino acid sequence: CTSSLGGSSVAGVGQFF.

J is TRBJ2-3 and V is TRBV18, with D tentatively TRBD2 (5 bases). Trimming pared 3 bases from V and 2 bases from J, leaving 15 bases between. The germline V gene encodes CDR1 KGHSH and CDR2 LQKENI. The CDR3 is 16 amino acids. CDR3 protein: CASSPGNRGNTDTQYF. The CDR3 DNA sequence: TGTGCCAGCTCACCGGGGAACCGGGGTAACACAGATACGCAGTATTTT.

This chain links TRBV29-1 with TRBJ2-4; D call uncertain. The CDR3 is made up of 11 amino acids. Germline V CDR1 and CDR2: SQVTM, ANQGSEA. The ends were cut back, 7 bases at V and 10 bases at J, with 14 bases in the middle. This CDR3 reads CSARWLEIQYF. DNA for the CDR3: TGCAGCGCCCGCTGGCTGGAAATTCAGTACTTC.

This clone was found once. J is TRBJ2-2 and V is TRBV5-1; perhaps TRBD2 as D (6 bases). This CDR3 region has 15 residues. V lost 7 bases, J lost 2 bases, and 15 bases lay in between. Germline-derived CDR1 and CDR2 are SGHRS and YFSETQ. In DNA form, the CDR3 reads TGCGCCAGCTACCGGGACTTTGTAAACACCGGGGAGCTGTTTTTT. Its protein is CASYRDFVNTGELFF.

The table lists this clone with a count of one. V usage is TRBV9 and J usage is TRBJ1-6; possibly TRBD1 for D (6 bases). The CDR3 length is 13 residues. The germline gives CDR1 SGDLS, CDR2 YYNGEE. The V and J ends lost 4 bases and 11 bases respectively, with 13 bases between them. CDR3 bases: TGTGCCAGCAGCTCACAACAGGGAGCACCCCTCCACTTT. This gives the protein CASSSQQGAPLHF.

V is TRBV13 and J is TRBJ2-2; maybe TRBD2 (5 bases). CDR3 length equals 14 residues. CDR1 is PRHDT, CDR2 FYEKMQ, per germline (reference sequence). V dropped 0 bases and J dropped 6 bases, with 8 bases sitting between them. CDR3 amino acids: CASSLGLVAGELFF. The DNA for the CDR3 is TGTGCCAGCAGCTTAGGACTAGTGGCCGGGGAGCTGTTTTTT.

Note on this clone: This sample includes further DNA sequences coding for the same CDR3. The chain joins TRBV11-2 to TRBJ2-2; the match to TRBD2 covers 16 bases. With V trimmed by 4 bases and J by 8 bases, 7 bases remained unmatched. Germline V lookup: CDR1 SGHAT, CDR2 FQNNGV. The CDR3 has 17 residues. The CDR3 region is CASSSGLAGGYHGELFF. The CDR3 DNA follows: TGTGCCAGCAGCTCGGGACTAGCGGGGGGGTACCATGGGGAGCTGTTTTTT.

J is TRBJ2-7 and V is TRBV5-4; D might be TRBD1 (6 bases). Germline V gene sequence: CDR1 SGHNT, CDR2 YYREEE (reference sequence). V lost 4 bases to trimming and J lost 3 bases, with 14 bases between them. The CDR3 contains 14 residues. Here the CDR3 reads CASSKSGTNYEQYF. Written as DNA, the CDR3 is TGTGCCAGCAGCAAATCCGGGACAAACTACGAGCAGTACTTC.